Here is one TCR beta chain with its context. This clonotype has only one observation. Its antigen specificity is not known. No qualities accompany the bases; no much larger clone lies one base away. Just one read gives weak support. CDR3 length: 14 amino acids, cysteine to phenylalanine. Just CDR3 DNA is preserved here, 42 bases in frame from base 1. V lost 5 bases and J lost 0 bases, and the count of bases not matched to a germline gene is 0. CDR1 and CDR2 are read off the germline V gene as SQVTM and ANQGSEA. RNA was extracted with the RNeasy kit and roughly 0.45 to 1 ug was reverse transcribed using random hexamers. The immunoSEQ multiplex PCR assay, covering 54 Vbeta and 13 Jbeta segments, was used to amplify TCR beta CDR3 regions. To correct PCR amplification bias, a synthetic template baseline was used for both primer optimization and computational correction. On the study's bioinformatics: Reads were annotated to V, D and J genes per IMGT and analyzed with immunoSEQ Analyzer, keeping only productive sequences. Clonality was calculated as one minus the Shannon entropy normalized by log2 of the number of productive unique sequences. For each patient and control, public and private clones were evaluated among the 100 most prevalent clones. Clones were defined as Susac-specific when absent from the healthy and MS cohorts, from fewer than 1,300 published viral clones and from other ImmuneACCESS disease sequences. The public reads were reprocessed in TCRdb via fastp at Q25 and MiXCR, keeping in-frame beta chains. Rows with one shared CDR3 protein collapse into an entry with the most common genes and DNA. TCRdb, not the original authors, processed these V and J calls. The sample contains 150,000 to 200,000 distinct CDR3 sequences, approximately 94% of them found a single time. Of the sample, 0.085% to 0.095% is held by the ten largest clones.

The data are from a study of CD8 T cells in Susac syndrome (dated by TCRdb to the late 2010s). In terms of the full investigation: Repertoire sequencing was used to test whether CD8+ T cell activation and differentiation in Susac syndrome was antigen driven. Study-wide conclusions, independent of this receptor: The TCR sequencing and HLA analysis was acknowledged to have included a relatively small number of individuals.

Peripheral blood CD8+ and CD4+ T cells from healthy donors, Susac syndrome patients and multiple sclerosis patients were profiled by high-throughput TCR beta sequencing. Treatment-naive patients with stable or active relapsing-remitting disease fulfilling revised McDonald criteria were used as multiple sclerosis controls. Bulk CD8+ and CD4+ T cells were purified by magnetic negative isolation, while CD8+ TEMRA cells were enriched using FACS. Blood was drawn into EDTA tubes, processed within 24 hours, and PBMCs were isolated by density gradient centrifugation. PBMCs intended for TCR sequencing were frozen in liquid nitrogen and were later thawed in a 37 degrees C water bath. Purity of sorted or isolated CD4+, CD8+ and CD8+ TEMRA cells was at least 90%.

In this chain, TRBV29-1 is recombined with TRBJ2-2, with TRBD2 identical over 10 junction bases. Sequencing was done on a sample of CD4+ T cells from PBMCs. This TCR was recovered from a human donor with multiple sclerosis. CDR3 sequence: CSVLAGANTGELFF. The DNA sequence is given as TGCAGCGTTCTAGCGGGGGCGAACACCGGGGAGCTGTTTTTT.